This T cell receptor beta chain was sequenced for a study of cytomegalovirus exposure and HLA in healthy donors. V was pared by 7 bases and J by 3 bases, with 16 bases between. In germline, CDR1 is MNHNS, CDR2 SASEGT. This CDR3 contains 14 residues. Study outcomes and limitations: Most CMV-associated TCR beta chains appeared HLA-restricted in a later analysis.

PCR primers comprised 60 Vbeta and 13 Jbeta primers. Using immunoSEQ multiplex PCR, the repertoire was profiled, and TCRdb retains in-frame clones only, with some absent. The sample holds 150,000 to 200,000 clones, approximately 80% seen once. As to this clone: Its cognate antigen is unknown.

Sequenced input: PBMCs. This TCR was recovered from a woman aged 40 to 50 in good health and CMV-seronegative. The genes are TRBV6-1 and TRBJ2-7; no clear D gene. This CDR3 is CASISTRSGYEQYF. In DNA, the CDR3 is TGTGCCAGCATAAGCACGCGATCTGGCTACGAGCAGTACTTC.